The 27 T cell receptor beta chains below were found in one sample sequenced in a study of low-dose radiotherapy and immunotherapy resistance in tumors. The time point denotes: after trial treatment. Regarding treatment: LDRT plus nivolumab, ipilimumab, low-dose cyclophosphamide and aspirin (RACIN trial). Priming of first-strand cDNA relied on TRAV- and TRBV-specific primers (covering alpha and beta chains). TCRs were amplified for approximately 21 PCR cycles with a constant-region primer and V-primer adapter. MiXCR, applied by TCRdb to the reads, yields one record per CDR3 protein. The data contain about 60,000 distinct CDR3 sequences, 20% to 25% of them seen just once; the ten biggest clones take up 6.5% to 8%. The starting material was PBMCs, obtained after low-dose radiotherapy plus immunotherapy. The receptor source for this set is a male donor with prostate cancer.

The J gene is TRBJ2-1, the V gene TRBV29-1; 7 bases are a match to TRBD1. Germline CDR1 is SQVTM and CDR2 is ANQGSEA. Trimming removed 4 bases from V and 1 base from J; junction bases left unmatched: 4. This CDR3 contains 14 residues. CDR3 amino acids: CSVGTGASYNEQFF. CDR3 nucleotide sequence: TGCAGCGTTGGCACAGGGGCGTCCTACAATGAGCAGTTCTTC.

Many counts were recorded for this clonotype. The genes are TRBV28 and TRBJ2-2, with 8 bases lining up with TRBD2. The CDR3 consists of 15 residues. The trim removed 5 bases at V and 1 base at J, leaving 3 bases unmatched. The germline CDR1 and CDR2 sequences are MDHEN and SYDVKM. CDR3: CASSTSGLNTGELFF. In DNA form, the CDR3 reads TGTGCCAGCAGTACTAGCGGTCTGAACACCGGGGAGCTGTTTTTT.

The gene calls are TRBV20-1 and TRBJ2-7; TRBD2 matches 10 bases. The CDR3 loop spans 14 amino acids. J lost 4 bases, V lost 6 bases, and 9 bases had no gene match. Per germline, CDR1 DFQATT and CDR2 SNEGSKA (reference sequence). The CDR3 region is CSAKAGGLPYEQYF. The CDR3 coding sequence is TGCAGTGCAAAAGCGGGGGGGCTACCATACGAGCAGTACTTC.

This clonotype was seen repeatedly, ten times or more. The chain has TRBV2 and TRBJ2-3; D remains ambiguous. The CDR3 spans 12 residues. With 3 bases removed from V and 4 bases from J, the gap between germline ends came to 5 bases. The germline gives CDR1 SNHLY, CDR2 FYNNEI. CDR3 nucleotides: TGTGCCAGCAGTGAGCTTGCAGATACGCAGTATTTT. This codes for CASSELADTQYF.

The sample holds many counts of this clonotype. The rearrangement joins TRBV25-1 to TRBJ2-1; 8 positions agree with TRBD2. V was pared by 5 bases and J by 5 bases, with 8 bases of the junction left unmatched. CDR1 is MGHDK, CDR2 SYGVNS, per germline. This CDR3 is 15 amino acids long. As DNA, the CDR3 is TGTGCCAGCAGTCCACCGGGGGGGCCGAACAATGAGCAGTTCTTC. It encodes CASSPPGGPNNEQFF.

At least ten counts were recorded for this clonotype. The chain couples TRBV7-2 to TRBJ2-7, with D perhaps matching TRBD2 (5 bases). The V end was cut by 5 bases, the J end by 3 bases, with 11 bases between. The CDR3 sequence is 13 residues long. Germline V CDR1 and CDR2: SGHTA, FQGNSA. CDR3: CASSPRRGYEQYF. CDR3 DNA: TGTGCCAGCAGCCCTAGACGGGGCTACGAGCAGTACTTC.

Ten or more counts support this clonotype. The gene calls are TRBV6-5 and TRBJ2-7; perhaps TRBD1 as D (5 bases). The germline V gene encodes CDR1 MNHEY and CDR2 SVGAGI. Trimming stripped 1 base from V and 2 bases from J, with 9 bases between. This CDR3 has 14 amino acids. This chain's CDR3 is CASSYLGPPYEQYF. The DNA of the CDR3 is TGTGCCAGCAGTTACTTGGGGCCCCCCTACGAGCAGTACTTC.

In its sample, this clonotype was seen many times. The chain uses TRBV3-1 and TRBJ2-5; no definite D call. Trimming left V 4 bases short and J 1 base short, with 13 bases between. The length of the CDR3 is 15 residues. CDR1 is LGHDT and CDR2 is YNNKEL in the germline V gene (reference sequence). In DNA form, the CDR3 reads TGTGCCAGCAGCCGCCAGGACCGAATCCAAGAGACCCAGTACTTC. This translates into CASSRQDRIQETQYF.

The rearrangement uses TRBV18 and TRBJ1-1; no clear D. The V end was cut by 4 bases, the J end by 4 bases, with 13 bases between. The length of the CDR3 is 14 residues. Germline assignment: CDR1 KGHSH and CDR2 LQKENI. The CDR3 DNA follows: TGTGCCAGCTCACTGTCCTCTGGGAGCACTGAAGCTTTCTTT. Translated: CASSLSSGSTEAFF.

On this clonotype: A read error is possible here, since a much larger clone lies one base away. V gene TRBV9 combines with J gene TRBJ1-1; no reliable D call. CDR1 is SGDLS, CDR2 YYNGEE, per germline. There are 14 residues in the CDR3. The CDR3, as DNA: TGTTCCAGCAGCGTGGGATCCGGCGGAACTGAAGCTTTCTTT. Protein sequence: CSSSVGSGGTEAFF.

In its sample, this clonotype was seen a few times. This could be a read error, since a much larger clone is one nucleotide away. The chain has TRBV6-5 and TRBJ2-1, with TRBD2 identical over 13 bases. This CDR3 comprises 15 residues. Germline loops: CDR1 MNHEY, CDR2 SVGAGI. The chain's CDR3 is CASSRTSGSRNERFF. CDR3 sequence (DNA): TGTGCCAGCAGCCGGACTAGCGGGAGTAGAAATGAGCGGTTCTTC.

Many counts were recorded for this clonotype. This chain connects TRBV7-9 to TRBJ2-6, with D possibly matching TRBD1 (6 bases). The V end lost 3 bases, the J end lost 0 bases, and 15 bases lay between the germline ends. The germline V gene has CDR1 SEHNR and CDR2 FQNEAQ (reference sequence). This CDR3 is built from 18 residues. The CDR3 region has the DNA TGTGCCAGCAGCTTTCCGGACAGCCGGCACTCTGGGGCCAACGTCCTGACTTTC. Its protein is CASSFPDSRHSGANVLTF.

This clonotype was observed once. This chain uses TRBV5-3 with TRBJ2-7, with D perhaps TRBD2 (6 bases). TRBV5-3 has ORF status, its function being uncertain. This CDR3 is built from 14 residues. Trimming left V 8 bases short and J 3 bases short, with 18 bases between. The DNA for the CDR3 is TGTGCCAGCAGCCCTACCGGGACTTACTACGAGCAGTACTTC. It encodes CASSPTGTYYEQYF.

This clonotype appeared many times. The rearrangement joins TRBV21-1 to TRBJ2-1; no DNA check was done on the table's D call, TRBD1. TRBV21-1 is reported as a pseudogene. The CDR3 has 20 residues. In DNA, the CDR3 is TGTGCCAGCAGCAAAGATCCGGGACAGGGTGCTAGCGGGGGCTCCAATGAGCAGTTCTTC. This translates into CASSKDPGQGASGGSNEQFF.

This clonotype was recorded at least ten times. This chain connects TRBV12-3 or TRBV12-4 to TRBJ2-7; 9 bases fit TRBD1. There are 14 residues in the CDR3. J lost 6 bases, V lost 3 bases, and 6 bases had no gene match. The DNA for the CDR3 is TGTGCCAGCAGTTTGGGGGACAGGGCCTCCGAGCAGTACTTC. Translation gives CASSLGDRASEQYF.

This clonotype was detected many times. The V call is TRBV28, the J call TRBJ1-2, with no clear D. CDR3 length equals 12 residues. Germline CDR1 is MDHEN and CDR2 is SYDVKM. V was cut by 5 bases and J by 5 bases, with 9 bases left in between. CDR3 sequence (DNA): TGTGCCAGCAGTCCCTCGGGGTATGGCTACACCTTC. It translates to CASSPSGYGYTF.

This clonotype has ten or more counts. The V call is TRBV9, the J call TRBJ2-2, with 13 bases lining up with TRBD2. The J segment lost 7 bases and the V segment lost 2 bases, leaving 2 bases of the junction unmatched. This CDR3 region has 15 residues. CDR1 is SGDLS and CDR2 is YYNGEE in the germline V gene. The CDR3 loop reads CASSVRTSGGGELFF. CDR3 in DNA: TGTGCCAGCAGCGTCCGGACTAGCGGGGGCGGGGAGCTGTTTTTT.

This clonotype has ten or more counts. This rearrangement joins TRBV7-8 to TRBJ2-5; D gene unclear. The CDR3 extends over 11 amino acids. Germline V gene lookup returns CDR1 SGHVS and CDR2 FQNEAQ. V gave up 5 bases and J gave up 3 bases, with 4 bases separating them. The CDR3 is CASSREETQYF. The CDR3 bases are TGTGCCAGCAGCCGGGAAGAGACCCAGTACTTC. Full variable domain (rest looked up from reference TRBV7-8 and TRBJ2-5): GAGVSQSPRYKVAKRGQDVALRCDPISGHVSLFWYQQALGQGPEFLTYFQNEAQLDKSGLPSDRFFAERPEGSVSTLKIQRTQQEDSAVYLCASSREETQYFGPGTRLLVL.

At least ten counts were recorded for this clonotype. V gene TRBV6-2 or TRBV6-3 combines with J gene TRBJ2-1; TRBD2 aligns across 7 bases. This CDR3 is 15 amino acids long. Germline CDR1 and CDR2: MNHEY and SVGEGT. Losses at the gene ends were 0 bases for V and 3 bases for J; bases not matched to a gene: 2. The CDR3 reads CASSYSGGGYNEQFF. The CDR3 region has the DNA TGTGCCAGCAGTTACTCTGGCGGGGGCTACAATGAGCAGTTCTTC.

This clonotype has at least ten counts. The CDR3 region has the DNA TGTGCCAGCAGGGAGGGACAGGGGTTTAAGACCCAGTACTTC. This sequence encodes CASREGQGFKTQYF. This chain links TRBV11-2 with TRBJ2-5; 10 nucleotides agree with TRBD1. Germline CDR1 and CDR2: SGHAT and FQNNGV. The CDR3 is 14 residues long. With 6 bases clipped from V and 6 bases from J, the junction kept 7 bases outside the gene matches.

At least ten counts were recorded for this clonotype. The rearrangement links TRBV4-3 to TRBJ2-3; TRBD2 might be the D (6 bases). The CDR3 contains 15 residues. Trimming stripped 3 bases from V and 1 base from J, with 11 bases between. The germline V gene has CDR1 LGHNA and CDR2 YSLEER. The CDR3: CASSQRGVGTDTQYF. In DNA form, the CDR3 reads TGCGCCAGCAGCCAGCGGGGAGTCGGCACAGATACGCAGTATTTT.

At least ten counts were recorded for this clonotype. J is TRBJ2-7 and V is TRBV7-2; D is ambiguous. Germline V gene data show CDR1 as SGHTA and CDR2 as FQGNSA. V was clipped by 6 bases and J by 3 bases, with 6 bases between them. The CDR3 runs to 11 residues. This CDR3 is CASRANYEQYF. As DNA, the CDR3 is TGTGCCAGCAGAGCGAACTACGAGCAGTACTTC.

V and J are TRBV6-2 or TRBV6-3 and TRBJ1-1; D perhaps matches TRBD1 (5 bases). Germline lookup yields CDR1 MNHEY and CDR2 SVGEGT. V was shortened by 4 bases and J by 11 bases, with 20 bases between the two germline ends. This CDR3 region has 14 residues. This CDR3 is CASSSRDVGDDAFF. Here the CDR3 DNA reads TGTGCCAGCAGTTCACGGGACGTGGGGGATGACGCTTTCTTT.

By share of the sample, this clonotype is medium-sized. This sequence joins TRBV5-1 and TRBJ2-7; 10 bases map to TRBD2. CDR3 length: 15 residues. Unmatched junction bases numbered 8, after V lost 4 bases and J lost 4 bases. Germline CDR1 reads SGHRS; CDR2 reads YFSETQ. CDR3 sequence (DNA): TGCGCCAGCAGCCGCGGACTAGCGGCCGATTACGAGCAGTACTTC. Amino acids: CASSRGLAADYEQYF. The complete variable domain, with remaining parts taken from reference TRBV5-1 and TRBJ2-7, reads KAGVTQTPRYLIKTRGQQVTLSCSPISGHRSVSWYQQTPGQGLQFLFEYFSETQRNKGNFPGRFSGRQFSNSRSEMNVSTLELGDSALYLCASSRGLAADYEQYFGPGTRLTVT.

This clonotype was detected ten times or more. V usage is TRBV7-6 and J usage is TRBJ2-1; D perhaps matches TRBD2 (5 bases). The germline V gene encodes CDR1 SGHVS and CDR2 FNYEAQ. The V end was cut by 5 bases, the J end by 2 bases, with 16 bases between. The CDR3 is made up of 16 amino acids. CDR3 bases: TGTGCCAGCAGCGATTACCGGGATCCCACCTACAATGAGCAGTTCTTC. This sequence encodes CASSDYRDPTYNEQFF.

Only one count was recorded for this clonotype. The chain couples TRBV9 to TRBJ2-3, with D unclear. The CDR3 is made up of 14 amino acids. V was shortened by 3 bases and J by 3 bases, with 11 bases between the two germline ends. Germline V gene lookup returns CDR1 SGDLS and CDR2 YYNGEE. Written as DNA, the CDR3 is TGTGCCAGCAGCGCAACCCGGGCGACAGATACGCAGTATTTT. Translated: CASSATRATDTQYF.

This clonotype was seen repeatedly, ten times or more. The chain couples TRBV3-1 to TRBJ1-2, with 10 bases fitting TRBD1. Germline CDR1 LGHDT, CDR2 YNNKEL (reference sequence). The CDR3 runs to 16 residues. The junction had 8 bases not matched to a gene; V was cut back by 0 bases and J by 7 bases. CDR3 protein: CASSQDRNRDRGGYTF. In DNA, the CDR3 is TGTGCCAGCAGCCAAGACCGAAACCGGGACAGGGGTGGCTACACCTTC.